This T cell receptor (beta chain) was profiled in a study of T cells after yellow fever vaccination (dated by TCRdb to between 2018 and 2021). For context, the study as a whole: The SMART-Seq v4 Ultra Low Input RNA kit was used to prepare libraries from fractions with low cell numbers. Two healthy male donors made up the cohort, one aged 18 to 30 years and the other aged 30 to 40 years. Bulk PBMC replicates and cell subsets were isolated from blood drawn at multiple timepoints before and after both primary and secondary immunization. To track T-cell clones before and after primary and booster YFV17D yellow fever vaccination, bulk TCR alpha and beta repertoires were sequenced longitudinally. Study-level results and caveats: Most clones expanded after primary vaccination were re-detected after the booster (around 96% of CD4 and roughly 87% of CD8), suggesting broad memory maintenance. A small fraction of clonotypes appeared in both the CD4 and CD8 compartments, likely as a result of convergent recombination. Compared with the primary T-cell response, the secondary T-cell response was faster but weaker, reaching its peak on day 5 rather than on day 15. Computational filtering was required because FACS-sorted repertoires could contain abundant contaminating clonotypes from the bulk population. Only two donors were included in the study, so the extent to which the findings can be generalized is limited.

The sample's treatment or condition, from its label and the paper: live attenuated yellow fever vaccine strain. PBMCs were isolated from peripheral blood using a standard Ficoll-Paque protocol. Dynabeads CD4 and CD8 positive selection kits were used to isolate CD4 and CD8 T-cell fractions. TriZol was used to extract RNA from bulk PBMCs, from CD4 and CD8 fractions, and from dextramer-positive and dextramer-negative fractions. The CDR3 measures 14 amino acids from cysteine to phenylalanine. Only CDR3 DNA is held: 42 bases, read in frame from base 1. Relative to germline, V is 3 bases shorter and J is 0 bases shorter, with 11 bases between their ends. Sequences DFQATT (CDR1) and SNEGSKA (CDR2) are obtained from the germline V gene (reference sequence). In this sample, this clonotype turned up many times. Its antigen remains unidentified. No clone much larger than this one lies a single base away; base qualities are absent.

Synthesis of TCR cDNA relied on 5'RACE template switching, a step that introduced a universal primer site along with unique molecular identifiers. Priming for cDNA synthesis came from both the TCR alpha and TCR beta constant segments. Libraries were amplified in two PCR steps, with sample barcodes and sequencing adapters added in the second step. Sequencing of libraries was performed on Illumina HiSeq 2500 (2x100 bp) or NovaSeq (2x150 bp). The authors' analysis ran thus. Reads were demultiplexed and collapsed into UMI consensus sequences with MIGEC, and V(D)J alignment was performed with MiXCR. Vaccine-responding clonotypes were identified with edgeR using replicate PBMC samples, with FDR below 0.01 and a log2 fold change above 5 up to day 15 being required. Each bulk clonotype was labeled CD4 or CD8 based on which sequenced repertoire, CD4 or CD8, contained the clonotype at higher abundance. Using fastp at Q25 and MiXCR, TCRdb reprocessed the public reads and kept productive beta chains. Identical CDR3 protein sequences are pooled into one entry, listed with their most common genes and DNA. The V and J calls shown here were made by TCRdb, not taken from the authors' results. In this sample the table shows over 110,000 distinct CDR3 sequences, more than 6% of which occur a single time. The ten largest clones capture less than 0.85% of the sample.

The sequence came from a man aged 25 to 40 who received the YFV17D yellow fever vaccine. The starting material was CD4+ T cells sorted from PBMCs, obtained 5 days after the yellow fever booster vaccination. The chain is made from TRBV20-1 and TRBJ1-1, with a weak D call of TRBD1 (5 bases match). CDR3 protein: CSASRGSMNTEAFF. Here is the DNA: TGCAGTGCTAGCCGGGGGAGCATGAACACTGAAGCTTTCTTT.